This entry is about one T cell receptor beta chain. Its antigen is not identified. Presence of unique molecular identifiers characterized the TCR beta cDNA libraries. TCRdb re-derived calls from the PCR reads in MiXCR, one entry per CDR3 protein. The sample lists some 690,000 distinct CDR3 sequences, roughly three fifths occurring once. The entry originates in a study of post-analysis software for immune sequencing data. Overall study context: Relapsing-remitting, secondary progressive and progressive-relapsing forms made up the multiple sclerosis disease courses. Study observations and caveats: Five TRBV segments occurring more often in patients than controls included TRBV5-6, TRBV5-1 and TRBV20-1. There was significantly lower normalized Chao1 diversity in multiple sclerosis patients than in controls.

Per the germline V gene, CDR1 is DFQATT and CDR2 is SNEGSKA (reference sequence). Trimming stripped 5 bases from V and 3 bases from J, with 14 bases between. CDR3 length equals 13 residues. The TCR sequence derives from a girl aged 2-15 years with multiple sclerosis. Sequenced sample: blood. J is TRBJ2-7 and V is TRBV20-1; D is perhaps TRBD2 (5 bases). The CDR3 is CSAGPSFLYEQYF. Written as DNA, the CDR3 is TGCAGTGCTGGTCCTAGCTTCCTCTACGAGCAGTACTTC.